The TCR beta chain described here comes from a study of identical twins. Comment on this clonotype: What it binds is unknown.

General study findings and limits: Excess sharing by twins proved weaker in beta out-of-frame sequences. High-abundance cord blood beta clonotypes had fewer insertions; memory repertoires showed none. Modeled out-of-frame TCR alpha sharing in monozygotic twins fell below observed levels.

This CDR3 region has 15 residues. V lost 6 bases to trimming and J lost 5 bases, with 19 bases between them. In germline, CDR1 is LGHDT, CDR2 YNNKEL (reference sequence). A universal primer site was created by template switching, with the cDNA bearing unique molecular identifiers. TCRdb re-analysed the 5' RACE reads in MiXCR, keeping a single row per CDR3 protein. This sample has 300,000 to 400,000 distinct CDR3 sequences; roughly 12% occur once, and the top ten carry about 7%. This sample was shared with a second study, whose subject was yellow fever vaccine responses in identical twins.

V and J are TRBV3-1 and TRBJ2-5, with no clear D. Sequenced input: CD8+ T cells sorted from blood. This sequence was found in a woman aged 18-29 years in good health. Here the CDR3 DNA reads TGTGCCAGCAGACCCGTATCTTGGGGATGGGAGACCCAGTACTTC. This encodes CASRPVSWGWETQYF.